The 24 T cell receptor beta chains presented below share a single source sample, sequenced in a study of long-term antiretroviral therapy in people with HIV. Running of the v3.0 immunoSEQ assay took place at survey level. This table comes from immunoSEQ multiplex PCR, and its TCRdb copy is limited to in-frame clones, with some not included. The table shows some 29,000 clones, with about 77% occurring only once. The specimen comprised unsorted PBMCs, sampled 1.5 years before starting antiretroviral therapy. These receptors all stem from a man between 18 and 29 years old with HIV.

The CDR3 sequence: CAISEGSRAPRGNQPQHF. CDR3 sequence (DNA): TGTGCCATCAGTGAAGGATCACGGGCCCCTCGAGGCAATCAGCCCCAGCATTTT. The chain has TRBV10-3 and TRBJ1-5, with unresolved D. The CDR3 extends over 18 amino acids. V gave up 3 bases and J gave up 2 bases, with 20 bases separating them. Per the germline V gene, CDR1 is ENHRY and CDR2 is SYGVKD.

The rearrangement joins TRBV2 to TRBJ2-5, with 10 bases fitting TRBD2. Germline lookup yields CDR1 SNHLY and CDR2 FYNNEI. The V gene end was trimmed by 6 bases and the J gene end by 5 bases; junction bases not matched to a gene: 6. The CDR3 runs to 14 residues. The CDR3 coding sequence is TGTGCCAGCAGGGGAGCGGGAGGGCGGGAGACCCAGTACTTC. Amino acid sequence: CASRGAGGRETQYF. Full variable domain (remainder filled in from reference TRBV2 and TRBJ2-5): EPEVTQTPSHQVTQMGQEVILRCVPISNHLYFYWYRQILGQKVEFLVSFYNNEISEKSEIFDDQFSVERPDGSNFTLKIRSTKLEDSAMYFCASRGAGGRETQYFGPGTRLLVL.

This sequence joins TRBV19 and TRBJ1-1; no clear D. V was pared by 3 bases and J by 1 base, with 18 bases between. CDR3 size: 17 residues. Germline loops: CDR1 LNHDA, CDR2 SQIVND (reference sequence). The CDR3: CASSISAVRLWNTEAFF. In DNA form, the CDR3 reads TGTGCCAGTAGTATTAGTGCGGTAAGGCTTTGGAACACTGAAGCTTTCTTT. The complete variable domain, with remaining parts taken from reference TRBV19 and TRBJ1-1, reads DGGITQSPKYLFRKEGQNVTLSCEQNLNHDAMYWYRQDPGQGLRLIYYSQIVNDFQKGDIAEGYSVSREKKESFPLTVTSAQKNPTAFYLCASSISAVRLWNTEAFFGQGTRLTVV.

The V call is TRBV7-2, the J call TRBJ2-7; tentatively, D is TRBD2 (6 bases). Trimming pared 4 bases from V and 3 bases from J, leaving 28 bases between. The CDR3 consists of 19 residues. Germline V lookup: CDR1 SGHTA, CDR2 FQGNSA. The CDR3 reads CASSSREAGLGGVSYEQYF. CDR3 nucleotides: TGTGCCAGCAGCTCTCGGGAAGCGGGCCTAGGAGGAGTCAGCTACGAGCAGTACTTC. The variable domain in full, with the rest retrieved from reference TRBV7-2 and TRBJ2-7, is GAGVSQSPSNKVTEKGKDVELRCDPISGHTALYWYRQSLGQGLEFLIYFQGNSAPDKSGLPSDRFSAERTGGSVSTLTIQRTQQEDSAVYLCASSSREAGLGGVSYEQYFGPGTRLTVT.

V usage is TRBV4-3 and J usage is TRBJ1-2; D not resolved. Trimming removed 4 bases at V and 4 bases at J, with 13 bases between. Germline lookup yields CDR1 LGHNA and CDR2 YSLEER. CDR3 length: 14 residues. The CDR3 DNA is TGCGCCAGCAGCCCGAAGGCCGGTGGCTATGGCTACACCTTC. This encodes CASSPKAGGYGYTF.

The CDR3 sequence is CASSVWSRANTGELFF. As DNA, the CDR3 is TGTGCCAGTAGTGTCTGGTCGCGGGCGAACACCGGGGAGCTGTTTTTT. The rearrangement links TRBV19 to TRBJ2-2, with TRBD2 as a possible D gene (5 bases). The CDR3 spans 16 residues. Trimming removed 5 bases at V and 0 bases at J, with 13 bases between. Germline assignment: CDR1 LNHDA and CDR2 SQIVND (reference sequence).

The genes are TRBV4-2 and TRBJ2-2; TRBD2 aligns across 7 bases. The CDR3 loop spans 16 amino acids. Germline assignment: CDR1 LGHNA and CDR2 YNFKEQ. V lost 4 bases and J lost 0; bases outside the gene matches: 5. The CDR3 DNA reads TGTGCCAGCAGCCTCACCGGGACTACGAACACCGGGGAGCTGTTTTTT. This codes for CASSLTGTTNTGELFF.

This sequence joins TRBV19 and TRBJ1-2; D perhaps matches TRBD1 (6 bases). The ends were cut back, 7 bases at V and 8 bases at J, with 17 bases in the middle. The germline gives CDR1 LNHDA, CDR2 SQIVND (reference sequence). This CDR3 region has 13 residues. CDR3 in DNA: TGTGCCAGTAATTCAGGACAGACTTTGGGCTACACCTTC. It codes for CASNSGQTLGYTF.

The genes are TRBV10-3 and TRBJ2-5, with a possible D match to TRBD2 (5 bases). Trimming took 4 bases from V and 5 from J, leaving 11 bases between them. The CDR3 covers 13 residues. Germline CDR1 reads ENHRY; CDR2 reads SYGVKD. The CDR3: CAISAPRRETQYF. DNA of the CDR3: TGTGCCATCAGTGCACCCAGGAGGGAGACCCAGTACTTC.

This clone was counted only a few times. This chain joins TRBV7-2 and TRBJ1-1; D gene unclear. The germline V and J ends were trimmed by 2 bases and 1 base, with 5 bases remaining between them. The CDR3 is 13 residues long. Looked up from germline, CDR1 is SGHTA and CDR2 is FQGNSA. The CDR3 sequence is CASSLRWNTEAFF. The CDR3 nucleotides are TGTGCCAGCAGCTTACGTTGGAACACTGAAGCTTTCTTT. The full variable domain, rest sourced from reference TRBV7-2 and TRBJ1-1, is GAGVSQSPSNKVTEKGKDVELRCDPISGHTALYWYRQSLGQGLEFLIYFQGNSAPDKSGLPSDRFSAERTGGSVSTLTIQRTQQEDSAVYLCASSLRWNTEAFFGQGTRLTVV.

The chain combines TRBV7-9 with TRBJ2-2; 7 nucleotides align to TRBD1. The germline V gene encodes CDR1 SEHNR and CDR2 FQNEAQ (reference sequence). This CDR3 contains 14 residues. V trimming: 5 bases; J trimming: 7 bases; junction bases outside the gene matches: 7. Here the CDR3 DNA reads TGTGCCAGCAGCAACAGGGGAAATAACGGGGAGCTGTTTTTT. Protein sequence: CASSNRGNNGELFF. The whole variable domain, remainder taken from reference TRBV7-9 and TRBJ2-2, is DTGVSQNPRHKITKRGQNVTFRCDPISEHNRLYWYRQTLGQGPEFLTYFQNEAQLEKSRLLSDRFSAERPKGSFSTLEIQRTEQGDSAMYLCASSNRGNNGELFFGEGSRLTVL.

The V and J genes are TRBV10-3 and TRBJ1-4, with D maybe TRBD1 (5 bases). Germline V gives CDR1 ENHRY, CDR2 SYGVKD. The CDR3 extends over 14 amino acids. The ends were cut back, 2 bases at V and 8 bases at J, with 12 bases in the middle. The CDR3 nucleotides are TGTGCCATCAGTGAGGGAGGGGACTTCGAAAAACTGTTTTTT. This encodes CAISEGGDFEKLFF.

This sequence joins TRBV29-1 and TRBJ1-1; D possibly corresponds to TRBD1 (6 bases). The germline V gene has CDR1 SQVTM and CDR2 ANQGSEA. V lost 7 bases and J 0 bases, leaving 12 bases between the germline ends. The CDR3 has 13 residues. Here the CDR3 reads CSGRGVMNTEAFF. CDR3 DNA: TGCAGCGGCAGGGGCGTTATGAACACTGAAGCTTTCTTT.

The CDR3 nucleotides read TGTGCCAGCAGGATGACAGGCACAGATACGCAGTATTTT. Protein product: CASRMTGTDTQYF. The chain recombines TRBV2 with TRBJ2-3; possible D gene TRBD1, 5 bases. Germline V gene lookup returns CDR1 SNHLY and CDR2 FYNNEI. CDR3 length: 13 amino acids. V dropped 6 bases and J dropped 1 base, with 8 bases sitting between them.

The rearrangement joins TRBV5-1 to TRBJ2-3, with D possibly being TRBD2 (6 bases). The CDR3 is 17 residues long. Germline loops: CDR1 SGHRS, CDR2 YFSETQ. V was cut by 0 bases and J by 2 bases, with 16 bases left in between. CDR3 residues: CASSLATGGGSTDTQYF. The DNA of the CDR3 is TGCGCCAGCAGCTTGGCCACCGGGGGAGGATCCACAGATACGCAGTATTTT. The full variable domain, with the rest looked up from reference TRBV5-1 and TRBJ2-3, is KAGVTQTPRYLIKTRGQQVTLSCSPISGHRSVSWYQQTPGQGLQFLFEYFSETQRNKGNFPGRFSGRQFSNSRSEMNVSTLELGDSALYLCASSLATGGGSTDTQYFGPGTRLTVL.

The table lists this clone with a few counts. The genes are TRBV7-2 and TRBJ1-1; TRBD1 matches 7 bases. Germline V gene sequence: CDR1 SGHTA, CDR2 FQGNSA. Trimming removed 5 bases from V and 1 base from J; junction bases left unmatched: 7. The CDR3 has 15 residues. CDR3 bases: TGTGCCAGCAGCCCAACCCGGGACAGGAACACTGAAGCTTTCTTT. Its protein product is CASSPTRDRNTEAFF.

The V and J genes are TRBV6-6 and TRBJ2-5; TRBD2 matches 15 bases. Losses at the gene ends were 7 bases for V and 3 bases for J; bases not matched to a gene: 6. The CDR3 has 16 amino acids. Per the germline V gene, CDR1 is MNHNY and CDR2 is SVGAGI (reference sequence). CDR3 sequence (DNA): TGTGCCAGCACCTTGGGACTAGCGGGGGGTGAAGAGACCCAGTACTTC. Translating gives CASTLGLAGGEETQYF.

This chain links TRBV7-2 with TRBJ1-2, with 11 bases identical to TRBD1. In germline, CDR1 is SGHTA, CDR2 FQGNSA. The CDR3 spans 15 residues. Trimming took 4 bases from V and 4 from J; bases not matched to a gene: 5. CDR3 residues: CASSWRDRGGYGYTF. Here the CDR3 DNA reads TGTGCCAGCAGCTGGAGGGACAGGGGGGGCTATGGCTACACCTTC.

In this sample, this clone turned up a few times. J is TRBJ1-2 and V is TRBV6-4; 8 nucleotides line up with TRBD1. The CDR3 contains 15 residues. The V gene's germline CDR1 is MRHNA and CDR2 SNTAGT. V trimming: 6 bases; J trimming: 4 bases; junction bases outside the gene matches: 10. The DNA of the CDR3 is TGTGCCAGCAGCCAAAAAACAGGGGGGGCCTATGGCTACACCTTC. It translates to CASSQKTGGAYGYTF.

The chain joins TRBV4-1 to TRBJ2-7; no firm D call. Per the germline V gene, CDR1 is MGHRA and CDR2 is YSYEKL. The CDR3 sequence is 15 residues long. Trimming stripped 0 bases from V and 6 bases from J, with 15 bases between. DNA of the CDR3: TGCGCCAGCAGCCAAGATGCCGGGCTTCGCCGCGAGCAGTACTTC. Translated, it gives CASSQDAGLRREQYF.

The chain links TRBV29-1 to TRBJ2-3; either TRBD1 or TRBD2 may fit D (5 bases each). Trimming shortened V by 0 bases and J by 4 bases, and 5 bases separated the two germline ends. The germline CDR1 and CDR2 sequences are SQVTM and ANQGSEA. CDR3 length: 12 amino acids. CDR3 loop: CSVEEGADTQYF. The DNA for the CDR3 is TGCAGCGTTGAAGAGGGGGCAGATACGCAGTATTTT.

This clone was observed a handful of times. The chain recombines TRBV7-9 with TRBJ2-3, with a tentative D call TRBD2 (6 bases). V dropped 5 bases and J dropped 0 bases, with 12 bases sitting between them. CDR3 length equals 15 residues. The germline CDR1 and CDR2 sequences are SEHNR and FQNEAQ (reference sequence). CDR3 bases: TGTGCCAGCAGCCTCACCGGGACTAGCACAGATACGCAGTATTTT. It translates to CASSLTGTSTDTQYF.

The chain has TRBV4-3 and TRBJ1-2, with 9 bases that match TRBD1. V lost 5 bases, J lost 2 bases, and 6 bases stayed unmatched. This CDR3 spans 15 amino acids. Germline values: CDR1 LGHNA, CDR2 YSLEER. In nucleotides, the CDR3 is TGCGCCAGCAGCTTGCGGACAGGGGAGAACTATGGCTACACCTTC. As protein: CASSLRTGENYGYTF.

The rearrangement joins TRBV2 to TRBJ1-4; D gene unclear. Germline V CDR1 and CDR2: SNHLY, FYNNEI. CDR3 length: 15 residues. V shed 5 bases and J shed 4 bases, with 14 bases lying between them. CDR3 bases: TGTGCCAGCAGTCCCCGCGGGAACAGTAATGAAAAACTGTTTTTT. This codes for CASSPRGNSNEKLFF.